Sequencing of this TCR beta chain was carried out in a study of vaccination effects on CD4 cells after COVID-19. TCRdb's copy holds only in-frame clones and misses some; the assay was immunoSEQ multiplex PCR. The table has 50,000 or so clones, about 74% seen once; the top ten hold about 5.4%. This clone has just a few counts. Its target is not known. Culture proceeded for about ten days, and CD4+ T cells were then isolated. This person's SARS-CoV-2 infection, confirmed by PCR, occurred between March and December 2020. Of the BNT162b2 and mRNA-1273 vaccines, participants received two doses of one or the other. Overall study results and limits: In convalescents, spike-reactive clones (those seen post-vaccine) were mainly new vaccine-induced clones.

Sample: CD4+ T cells from PBMCs cultured without peptide, taken after COVID-19 vaccination. The clonotype comes from a human donor who had a prior SARS-CoV-2 infection.

CDR3 sequence (DNA): TGTGCCAGCAGCTTATCCCTTACCCTTGGTGAGCAGTTCTTC. Its protein is CASSLSLTLGEQFF. The genes are TRBV7-2 and TRBJ2-1, with D uncertain. The ends were cut back, 2 bases at V and 9 bases at J, with 14 bases in the middle. The CDR3 is 14 amino acids. Germline assignment: CDR1 SGHTA and CDR2 FQGNSA.